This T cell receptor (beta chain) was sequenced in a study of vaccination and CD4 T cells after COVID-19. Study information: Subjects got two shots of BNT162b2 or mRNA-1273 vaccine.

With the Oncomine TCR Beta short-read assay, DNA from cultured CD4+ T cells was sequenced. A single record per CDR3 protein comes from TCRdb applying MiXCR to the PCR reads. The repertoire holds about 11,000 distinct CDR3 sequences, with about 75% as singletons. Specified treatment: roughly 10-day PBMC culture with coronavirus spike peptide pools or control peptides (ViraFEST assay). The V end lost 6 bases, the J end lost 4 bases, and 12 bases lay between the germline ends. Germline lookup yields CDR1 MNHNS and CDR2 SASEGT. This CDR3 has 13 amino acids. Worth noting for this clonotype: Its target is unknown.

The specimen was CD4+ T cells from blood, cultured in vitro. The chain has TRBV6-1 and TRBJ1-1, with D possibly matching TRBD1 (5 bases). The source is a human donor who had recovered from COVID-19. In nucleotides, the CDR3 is TGTGCCAGCAGCCAGGCCGGGGGCACTGAAGCTTTCTTT. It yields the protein CASSQAGGTEAFF.